These 32 T cell receptor beta chains share one sample of origin, sequenced in a study of CD8+ T cells in alopecia areata. Sequencing relied on a cDNA template that was reverse transcribed from extracted RNA. The repertoire was sequenced with immunoSEQ multiplex PCR; TCRdb's copy has only in-frame clones and lacks some. The sample carries 180,000 or so clones, 51% recorded once. The treatment is: oral pan-JAK inhibitor, 5-10 mg twice daily. The sequences come from CD8+ T cells sorted from blood, collected around week 54, from a patient treated with tofacitinib. The receptors were gathered from a human donor with alopecia areata.

The chain uses TRBV4-3 and TRBJ2-7; D might be TRBD2 (6 bases). Germline V gene sequence: CDR1 LGHNA, CDR2 YSLEER. V was shortened by 5 bases and J by 5 bases, with 16 bases between the two germline ends. The CDR3 has 14 residues. The CDR3 DNA reads as TGCGCCAGCAGCTACAGGAGGGCGAACGACGAGCAGTACTTC. Its protein product is CASSYRRANDEQYF.

V gene TRBV13 combines with J gene TRBJ1-1, with a possible D match to TRBD1 (6 bases). The CDR3 covers 18 residues. V lost 5 bases to trimming and J lost 1 base, with 23 bases between them. The V gene's germline CDR1 is PRHDT and CDR2 FYEKMQ (reference sequence). In nucleotides, the CDR3 is TGTGCCAGCAGCCCCGCCGGGACATTTAGAACCGCGAACACTGAAGCTTTCTTT. Translation: CASSPAGTFRTANTEAFF.

This clone was seen only a few times. The rearrangement links TRBV6-5 to TRBJ1-1; no firm D call. Germline assignment: CDR1 MNHEY and CDR2 SVGAGI. CDR3 length: 13 amino acids. The V end lost 7 bases, the J end lost 5 bases, and 14 bases lay between the germline ends. The CDR3 nucleotides are TGTGCCAGCACCCTGATGGACGGGACTGAAGCTTTCTTT. Its translation: CASTLMDGTEAFF.

Only a few counts were recorded for this clone. This sequence joins TRBV30 and TRBJ2-2; 7 bases fit TRBD2. V lost 5 bases, J lost 6 bases, and 3 bases stayed unmatched. CDR1 is GTSNPN and CDR2 is SVGIG in the germline V gene (reference sequence). The CDR3 consists of 12 residues. The CDR3 sequence is CAWGLVAGELFF. The CDR3 DNA sequence: TGTGCCTGGGGACTAGTTGCCGGGGAGCTGTTTTTT. Filled out from reference TRBV30 and TRBJ2-2, the complete variable domain reads SQTIHQWPATLVQPVGSPLSLECTVEGTSNPNLYWYRQAAGRGLQLLFYSVGIGQISSEVPQNLSASRPQDRQFILSSKKLLLSDSGFYLCAWGLVAGELFFGEGSRLTVL.

V is TRBV29-1 and J is TRBJ1-2, with TRBD1 matching 9 bases. CDR1 is SQVTM, CDR2 ANQGSEA, per germline. The CDR3 covers 13 residues. V lost 1 base to trimming and J lost 7 bases; unmatched junction nucleotides: 4. This CDR3 reads CSVEGNRGPGYTF. CDR3 DNA sequence: TGCAGCGTTGAAGGAAACAGGGGGCCTGGCTACACCTTC.

The rearrangement uses TRBV6-5 and TRBJ1-6; 7 nucleotides match TRBD1. The J segment lost 8 bases and the V segment lost 4 bases, leaving 2 bases of the junction unmatched. The CDR3 is 13 residues long. Germline V gene lookup returns CDR1 MNHEY and CDR2 SVGAGI. CDR3 in DNA: TGTGCCAGCAGTTGGACAGGCGATTCACCCCTCCACTTT. Its protein product is CASSWTGDSPLHF.

This chain uses TRBV11-2 with TRBJ2-3; D ambiguous. This CDR3 region has 12 residues. Trimming took 6 bases from V and 6 from J, leaving 10 bases between them. Germline CDR1 reads SGHAT; CDR2 reads FQNNGV. CDR3 sequence: CASSLTVDTQYF. CDR3 nucleotides: TGTGCCAGCAGTCTGACTGTCGATACGCAGTATTTT. The full variable domain, in which reference TRBV11-2 and TRBJ2-3 provide the parts outside the CDR3, is EAGVAQSPRYKIIEKRQSVAFWCNPISGHATLYWYQQILGQGPKLLIQFQNNGVVDDSQLPKDRFSAERLKGVDSTLKIQPAKLEDSAVYLCASSLTVDTQYFGPGTRLTVL.

The CDR3: CASSLVSGTDYNEQFF. CDR3 bases: TGTGCCAGCAGCTTGGTTAGCGGGACCGATTACAATGAGCAGTTCTTC. The chain recombines TRBV7-2 with TRBJ2-1; 8 nucleotides match TRBD2. J lost 4 bases, V lost 3 bases, and 8 bases had no gene match. The CDR3 is 16 residues long. Germline V gene data show CDR1 as SGHTA and CDR2 as FQGNSA.

CDR3 nucleotide sequence: TGCGCCAGCAGCGGTCGGACTCTCTATGGCTACACCTTC. It encodes CASSGRTLYGYTF. V gene TRBV5-1 combines with J gene TRBJ1-2; D not certain. V was trimmed by 4 bases and J by 4 bases, leaving 11 bases between them. Germline loops: CDR1 SGHRS, CDR2 YFSETQ. The CDR3 consists of 13 residues.

This chain uses TRBV6-4 with TRBJ2-2, with 9 bases matching TRBD2. With 0 bases clipped from V and 1 base from J, the junction kept 0 bases outside the gene matches. This CDR3 is built from 16 residues. In germline, CDR1 is MRHNA, CDR2 SNTAGT. The CDR3 nucleotides are TGTGCCAGCAGTGACTCAGCGGGGGGGAACACCGGGGAGCTGTTTTTT. Translating gives CASSDSAGGNTGELFF.

The chain is built from TRBV5-1 and TRBJ2-3, with 7 bases fitting TRBD1. Germline values: CDR1 SGHRS, CDR2 YFSETQ. V lost 4 bases, J lost 2 bases, and 7 bases stayed unmatched. The CDR3 has 15 residues. Written as DNA, the CDR3 is TGCGCCAGCAGCCTCGGGACAGATCCCACAGATACGCAGTATTTT. This translates into CASSLGTDPTDTQYF.

The genes are TRBV5-6 and TRBJ1-2, with D maybe TRBD1 (5 bases). CDR1 and CDR2 (germline): SGHDT, YYEEEE. Trimming cost V 3 bases and J 4 bases, with 13 bases left between them. The CDR3 consists of 14 residues. CDR3 DNA: TGTGCCAGCAGCTGGGACCTCTCCATCTATGGCTACACCTTC. This translates into CASSWDLSIYGYTF.

V gene TRBV4-2 combines with J gene TRBJ1-2; D unclear. The V gene lost 0 bases and the J gene lost 0 bases, with 8 bases spanning the gap. The germline CDR1 and CDR2 sequences are LGHNA and YNFKEQ. The CDR3 has 15 amino acids. CDR3: CASSQDSAPNYGYTF. CDR3 in DNA: TGTGCCAGCAGCCAAGATAGCGCCCCTAACTATGGCTACACCTTC.

For the CDR3, the DNA is TGTGCCAGCAGCGGACCGACAGGGGGCATAGGGTACACCGGGGAGCTGTTTTTT. It translates to CASSGPTGGIGYTGELFF. The rearrangement uses TRBV9 and TRBJ2-2, with TRBD1 matching 10 bases. The CDR3 runs 18 residues. V lost 3 bases, J lost 3 bases, and 11 bases stayed unmatched. Germline V gene sequence: CDR1 SGDLS, CDR2 YYNGEE.

The V gene is TRBV30, the J gene TRBJ1-1; 7 bases line up with TRBD1. The trim removed 7 bases at V and 2 bases at J, leaving 7 bases unmatched. Germline V gene data show CDR1 as GTSNPN and CDR2 as SVGIG (reference sequence). The CDR3 sequence is 13 residues long. The CDR3 coding sequence is TGTGCCTCCTCACAGGGGCGTAACACTGAAGCTTTCTTT. Translated, it gives CASSQGRNTEAFF.

This clone is medium-sized (0.01 to 0.1%). This rearrangement joins TRBV9 to TRBJ2-5; 10 bases map to TRBD2. Germline V lookup: CDR1 SGDLS, CDR2 YYNGEE. J gave up 5 bases and V 0 bases, and 4 bases lay outside the gene matches. The CDR3 is 15 residues long. CDR3 sequence: CASSVGGAGGETQYF. Here the CDR3 DNA reads TGTGCCAGCAGCGTAGGCGGAGCGGGAGGGGAGACCCAGTACTTC.

J is TRBJ1-1 and V is TRBV4-1; TRBD1 might be the D (5 bases). The germline V and J ends were trimmed by 0 bases and 5 bases, with 13 bases remaining between them. CDR3 length: 15 amino acids. In germline, CDR1 is MGHRA, CDR2 YSYEKL. The CDR3 region has the DNA TGCGCCAGCAGCCAAGATAACGGGGCAGGGACTGAAGCTTTCTTT. This codes for CASSQDNGAGTEAFF.

The chain joins TRBV5-6 to TRBJ1-1; D unclear. Germline V gives CDR1 SGHDT, CDR2 YYEEEE. The CDR3 has 12 amino acids. V lost 5 bases, J lost 10 bases, and 15 bases lay in between. The CDR3 coding sequence is TGTGCCAGCAGTCCCAACACCCTTCGAGCTTTCTTT. Its protein is CASSPNTLRAFF.

V gene TRBV2 combines with J gene TRBJ1-1; D unclear. The CDR3 is 13 amino acids. Germline lookup yields CDR1 SNHLY and CDR2 FYNNEI. Trimming removed 2 bases from V and 1 base from J, with 5 bases in between. The CDR3 loop reads CASSELPNTEAFF. DNA for the CDR3: TGTGCCAGCAGTGAACTTCCGAACACTGAAGCTTTCTTT.

The chain combines TRBV7-6 with TRBJ2-2; unclear D gene. CDR3 length: 18 residues. Germline V CDR1 and CDR2: SGHVS, FNYEAQ. Trimming pared 2 bases from V and 1 base from J, leaving 17 bases between. The CDR3 region is CASSLMLRVSENTGELFF. The CDR3 DNA follows: TGTGCCAGCAGCTTAATGTTACGGGTCAGTGAGAACACCGGGGAGCTGTTTTTT.

The V gene is TRBV30, the J gene TRBJ2-3; D gene uncertain. Trimming took 0 bases from V and 4 from J, leaving 8 bases between them. CDR1 GTSNPN and CDR2 SVGIG come from the germline V gene (reference sequence). The CDR3 has 13 amino acids. The CDR3 sequence: CAWSVWVSDTQYF. The CDR3 region has the DNA TGTGCCTGGAGTGTTTGGGTCTCAGATACGCAGTATTTT.

The chain is built from TRBV25-1 and TRBJ1-2, with TRBD1 identical over 8 bases. Germline trimming cut 4 bases from V and 1 base from J; bases unmatched to any gene: 8. The CDR3 contains 16 residues. The V gene's germline CDR1 is MGHDK and CDR2 SYGVNS. The CDR3 sequence is CASSATGAFRNYGYTF. CDR3 nucleotide sequence: TGTGCCAGCAGTGCGACAGGGGCCTTCCGTAACTATGGCTACACCTTC.

This chain joins TRBV7-2 and TRBJ2-1, with 10 positions matching TRBD2. The J segment lost 6 bases and the V segment lost 3 bases, leaving 5 bases of the junction unmatched. CDR3 length: 15 residues. CDR1 and CDR2 from the germline V gene are SGHTA and FQGNSA. CDR3: CASSFSGGLFNEQFF. For the CDR3, the DNA is TGTGCCAGCAGCTTTAGCGGGGGGCTATTCAATGAGCAGTTCTTC. Combining the CDR3 with reference TRBV7-2 and TRBJ2-1 gives the whole variable domain GAGVSQSPSNKVTEKGKDVELRCDPISGHTALYWYRQSLGQGLEFLIYFQGNSAPDKSGLPSDRFSAERTGGSVSTLTIQRTQQEDSAVYLCASSFSGGLFNEQFFGPGTRLTVL.

This clone was observed once. This chain uses TRBV4-2 with TRBJ2-7; no firm D call. Trimming took 4 bases from V and 1 from J, leaving 11 bases between them. CDR1 and CDR2 from the germline V gene are LGHNA and YNFKEQ. CDR3 length equals 14 residues. The CDR3 sequence is CASSPAVGSYEQYF. Here the CDR3 DNA reads TGTGCCAGCAGCCCTGCCGTTGGTTCCTACGAGCAGTACTTC.

The chain has TRBV11-2 and TRBJ2-7; D remains unclear. V dropped 5 bases and J dropped 0 bases, with 14 bases sitting between them. CDR3 length equals 15 residues. Per the germline V gene, CDR1 is SGHAT and CDR2 is FQNNGV. The CDR3: CASSPLKQASYEQYF. CDR3 nucleotide sequence: TGTGCCAGCAGCCCCCTAAAGCAAGCCTCCTACGAGCAGTACTTC.

In this sample, this clone turned up a few times. This chain links TRBV27 with TRBJ2-6; D assignment may be TRBD1 or TRBD2 (6 bases each). Germline V CDR1 and CDR2: MNHEY, SMNVEV (reference sequence). The CDR3 totals 15 residues. V dropped 5 bases and J dropped 4 bases, with 12 bases sitting between them. CDR3 residues: CASSEGGTGANVLTF. CDR3 DNA: TGTGCCAGCAGTGAGGGGGGTACCGGGGCCAACGTCCTGACTTTC.

This rearrangement joins TRBV9 to TRBJ2-2, with D perhaps matching TRBD1 or TRBD2 (5 bases each). CDR1 and CDR2 from the germline V gene are SGDLS and YYNGEE. The V and J ends lost 0 bases and 3 bases respectively, with 6 bases between them. The CDR3 is 14 residues long. The CDR3 DNA follows: TGTGCCAGCAGCGTAGGAGGGGACACCGGGGAGCTGTTTTTT. Translating it yields CASSVGGDTGELFF.

In its sample, this clone was seen once. The V call is TRBV5-8, the J call TRBJ1-1, with D maybe TRBD1 (5 bases). This CDR3 is built from 14 residues. Between the trimmed V and J ends, which lost 0 bases and 5 bases, there was a span of 11 bases. CDR1 is SGHTS, CDR2 YDEGEE, per germline. CDR3 sequence (DNA): TGTGCCAGCAGCTTGGGTCAGGGTAAGACTGAAGCTTTCTTT. This translates into CASSLGQGKTEAFF.

The chain uses TRBV29-1 and TRBJ1-2; 8 bases align to TRBD1. The ends lost 7 bases at V and 7 bases at J; junction bases unmatched: 5. Per the germline V gene, CDR1 is SQVTM and CDR2 is ANQGSEA. This CDR3 comprises 11 residues. CDR3: CSATGGGGYTF. The CDR3 region has the DNA TGCAGCGCCACAGGGGGAGGTGGCTACACCTTC.

V gene TRBV29-1 combines with J gene TRBJ2-3, with 7 bases aligning to TRBD2. J lost 4 bases, V lost 8 bases, and 15 bases had no gene match. Germline V CDR1 and CDR2: SQVTM, ANQGSEA. The CDR3 is made up of 15 amino acids. The CDR3 is CSHRGGNPASDTQYF. The CDR3 nucleotides are TGCAGCCACCGGGGAGGGAACCCCGCCTCAGATACGCAGTATTTT.

This chain joins TRBV4-1 and TRBJ1-1, with D unclear. The CDR3 is 13 amino acids. Germline V gene sequence: CDR1 MGHRA, CDR2 YSYEKL. V was pared by 7 bases and J by 5 bases, with 14 bases between. CDR3 residues: CASTRTEGTEAFF. CDR3 DNA sequence: TGCGCCAGCACACGGACGGAAGGGACTGAAGCTTTCTTT.

The table lists this clone with a count of one. In DNA form, the CDR3 reads TGTGCCAGCAGCCACCGGGGAGCGAGCACAGATACGCAGTATTTT. Its protein is CASSHRGASTDTQYF. This chain uses TRBV5-4 with TRBJ2-3; D is possibly TRBD2 (5 bases). The CDR3 loop spans 15 amino acids. Trimming took off 4 bases at V and 0 bases at J, with 12 bases between the two ends. In germline, CDR1 is SGHNT, CDR2 YYREEE (reference sequence).